This T cell receptor beta chain appears in the sequencing data of a study of blood T cell repertoires in COVID-19 (dated by TCRdb to about 2020). Concerning the study at large: Samples covering the acute and convalescent phases of COVID-19 were provided by collaborators in the United States, Italy and Spain. The prospective study material was composed of cDNA or gDNA derived from T cells, B-cell-depleted T cells, or PBMCs. The dataset comprised deeply sampled blood TCRbeta repertoires from subjects exposed to, actively infected with, or recovered from COVID-19. A freely available public database, intended as a resource for researchers studying the immune response to SARS-CoV-2, is where the repertoires were released. The samples were drawn from the first 160 participants of the ongoing ImmuneRACE study and from over a thousand subjects provided by 6 global collaborators. Nearly every sample came with metadata listing a de-identified subject ID, COVID-19 status, age in years and sex. Where HLA class I and class II types were available, the types were taken from metadata supplied by the sample provider, not from assay-based typing. Study-wide findings and limitations: The amount of clinical and demographic metadata varied by source and participant and was provided uncurated.

TCRbeta CDR3 regions were amplified from genomic DNA by means of the immunoSEQ Assay, a bias-controlled multiplex PCR. As for how the authors treated the data: Within the assay, amplification of reference gene primers was used to estimate how many nucleated cells each sample contained. Sequence reads were collapsed and filtered to measure the absolute abundance of every unique TCRbeta CDR3 rearrangement. For each sample, productive Simpson clonality was calculated as the square root of Simpson's diversity index across productive rearrangements. What TCRdb holds here is the immuneACCESS table cut down to in-frame rearrangements. Part of the clones is not present; checked against another copy, under half of the missing clones reflect an unresolved V gene, and the others are unexplained. Clone size and the V and J calls come from that table; the DNA yielded D and trimming. The sample data list about 80,000 clones, and approximately 90% of these were observed just once. Approximately 6.8% of the sample is taken by the ten largest.

Each collaborating institution followed its own protocols to collect whole blood in K2EDTA tubes. Collaborator samples were shipped for TCRbeta analysis as frozen whole blood, isolated PBMCs, or DNA extracted from either sample type. Concerning this clone: Its antigen has not been determined. Nothing much larger sits one base from this clone, and base qualities are not available.

This sequence originates from an elderly woman with acute or convalescent COVID-19. The sequenced sample was peripheral blood.

In nucleotide form, the sequence is TGTGCCAGTAGTATAGGACGGGCCTACGAGCAGTACTTC. Its coded protein is CASSIGRAYEQYF. The rearranged segments are TRBV19 and TRBJ2-7; no D gene can be assigned with confidence. CDR1 and CDR2 (LNHDA, SQIVND) derive from the germline V gene (reference sequence). Trimming removed 1 base from V and 2 bases from J, leaving 6 bases between the germline ends. Spanning cysteine to phenylalanine, the CDR3 consists of 13 amino acids. The DNA shown is the 39-base CDR3, in frame from base 1.